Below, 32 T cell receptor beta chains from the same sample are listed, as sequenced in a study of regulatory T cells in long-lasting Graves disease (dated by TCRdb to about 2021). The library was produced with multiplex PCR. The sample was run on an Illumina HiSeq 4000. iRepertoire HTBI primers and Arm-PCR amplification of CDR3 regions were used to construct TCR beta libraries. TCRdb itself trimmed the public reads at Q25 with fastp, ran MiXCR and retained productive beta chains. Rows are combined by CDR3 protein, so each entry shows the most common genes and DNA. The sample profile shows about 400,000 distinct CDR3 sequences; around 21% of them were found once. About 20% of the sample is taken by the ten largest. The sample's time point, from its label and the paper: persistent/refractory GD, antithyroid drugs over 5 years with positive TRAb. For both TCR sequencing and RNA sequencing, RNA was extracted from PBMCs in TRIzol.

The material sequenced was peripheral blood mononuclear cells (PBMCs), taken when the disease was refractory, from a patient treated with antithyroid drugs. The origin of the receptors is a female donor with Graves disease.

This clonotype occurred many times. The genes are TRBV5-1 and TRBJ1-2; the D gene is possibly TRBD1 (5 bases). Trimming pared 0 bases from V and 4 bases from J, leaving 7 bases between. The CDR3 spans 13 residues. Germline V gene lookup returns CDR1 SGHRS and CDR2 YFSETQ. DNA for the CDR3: TGCGCCAGCAGCTTGGCCGACAGCTATGGCTACACCTTC. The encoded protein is CASSLADSYGYTF.

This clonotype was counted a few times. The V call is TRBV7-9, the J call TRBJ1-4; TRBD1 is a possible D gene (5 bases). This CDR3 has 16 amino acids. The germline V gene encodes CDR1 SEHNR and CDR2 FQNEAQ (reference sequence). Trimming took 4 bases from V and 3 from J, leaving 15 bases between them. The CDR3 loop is CASSWGIGTSNEKLFF. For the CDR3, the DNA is TGTGCCAGCAGCTGGGGTATCGGGACGTCTAATGAAAAACTGTTTTTT.

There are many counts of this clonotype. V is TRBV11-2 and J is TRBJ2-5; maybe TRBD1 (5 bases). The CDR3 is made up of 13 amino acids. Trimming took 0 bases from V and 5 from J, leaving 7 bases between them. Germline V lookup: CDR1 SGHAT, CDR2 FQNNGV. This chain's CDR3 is CASSLEPGETQYF. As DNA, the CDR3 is TGTGCCAGCAGCTTAGAACCAGGGGAGACCCAGTACTTC.

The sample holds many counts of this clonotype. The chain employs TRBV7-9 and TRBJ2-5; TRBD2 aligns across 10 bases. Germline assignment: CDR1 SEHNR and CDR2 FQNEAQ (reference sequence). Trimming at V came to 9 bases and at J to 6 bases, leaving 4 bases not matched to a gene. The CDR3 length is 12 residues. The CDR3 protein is CASTSGIQTQYF. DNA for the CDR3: TGTGCCAGTACTAGCGGGATACAGACCCAGTACTTC.

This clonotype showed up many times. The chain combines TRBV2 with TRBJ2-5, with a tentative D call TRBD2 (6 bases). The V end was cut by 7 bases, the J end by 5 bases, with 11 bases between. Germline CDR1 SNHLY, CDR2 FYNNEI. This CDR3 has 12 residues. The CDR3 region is CASTRGRETQYF. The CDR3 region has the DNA TGTGCCAGCACGCGGGGAAGGGAGACCCAGTACTTC.

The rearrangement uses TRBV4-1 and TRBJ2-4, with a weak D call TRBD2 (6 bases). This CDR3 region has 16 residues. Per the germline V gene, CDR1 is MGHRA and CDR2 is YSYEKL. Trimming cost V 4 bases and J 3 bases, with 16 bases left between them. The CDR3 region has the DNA TGCGCCAGCAGCCGGGTCGGGAGAGAAGGCAAAAACATTCAGTACTTC. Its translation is CASSRVGREGKNIQYF.

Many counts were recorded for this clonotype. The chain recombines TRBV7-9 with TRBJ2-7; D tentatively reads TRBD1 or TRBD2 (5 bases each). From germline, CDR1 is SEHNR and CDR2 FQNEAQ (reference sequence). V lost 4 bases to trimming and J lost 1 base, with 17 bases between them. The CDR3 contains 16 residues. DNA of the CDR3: TGTGCCAGCAGCTCTTTGGGACCGATGGCATCCTACGAGCAGTACTTC. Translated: CASSSLGPMASYEQYF.

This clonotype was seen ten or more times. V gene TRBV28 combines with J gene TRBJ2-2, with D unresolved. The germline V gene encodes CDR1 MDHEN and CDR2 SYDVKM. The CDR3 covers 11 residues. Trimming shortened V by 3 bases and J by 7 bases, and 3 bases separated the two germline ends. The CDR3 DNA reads TGTGCCAGCAGTTTGCTCGGGGAGCTGTTTTTT. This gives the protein CASSLLGELFF.

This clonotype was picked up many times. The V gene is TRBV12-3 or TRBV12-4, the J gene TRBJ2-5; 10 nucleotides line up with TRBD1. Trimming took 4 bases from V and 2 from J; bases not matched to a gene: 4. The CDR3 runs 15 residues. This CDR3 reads CASSSPGQGQETQYF. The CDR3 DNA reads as TGTGCCAGCAGTTCTCCGGGACAGGGGCAAGAGACCCAGTACTTC.

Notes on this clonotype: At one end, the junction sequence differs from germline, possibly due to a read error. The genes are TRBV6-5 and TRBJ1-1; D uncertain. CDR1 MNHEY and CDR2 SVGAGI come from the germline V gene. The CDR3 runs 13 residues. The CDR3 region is CASSYGPNTEASF. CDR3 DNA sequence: TGTGCCAGCAGTTACGGCCCCAACACTGAAGCTTCCTTT.

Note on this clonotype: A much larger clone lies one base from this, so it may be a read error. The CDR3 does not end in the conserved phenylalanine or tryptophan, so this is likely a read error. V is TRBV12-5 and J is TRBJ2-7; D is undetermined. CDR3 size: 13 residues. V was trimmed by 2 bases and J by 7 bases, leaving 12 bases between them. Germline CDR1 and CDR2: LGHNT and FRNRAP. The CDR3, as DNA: TGTGCTAGTGGTTTGCTACAGATTCATGAGCAGTACTCC. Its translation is CASGLLQIHEQYS.

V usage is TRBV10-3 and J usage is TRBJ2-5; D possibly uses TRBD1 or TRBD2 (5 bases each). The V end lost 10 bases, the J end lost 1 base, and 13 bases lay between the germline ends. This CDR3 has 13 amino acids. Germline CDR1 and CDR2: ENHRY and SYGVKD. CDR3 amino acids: CATRRDGQETQYF. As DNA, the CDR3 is TGTGCCACGCGCAGGGACGGCCAAGAGACCCAGTACTTC.

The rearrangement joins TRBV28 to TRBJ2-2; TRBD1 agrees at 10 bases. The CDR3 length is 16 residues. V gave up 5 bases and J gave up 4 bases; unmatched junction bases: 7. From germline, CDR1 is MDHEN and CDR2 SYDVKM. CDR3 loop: CASSGTGTGVTGELFF. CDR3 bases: TGTGCCAGCAGTGGTACCGGGACAGGGGTCACCGGGGAGCTGTTTTTT.

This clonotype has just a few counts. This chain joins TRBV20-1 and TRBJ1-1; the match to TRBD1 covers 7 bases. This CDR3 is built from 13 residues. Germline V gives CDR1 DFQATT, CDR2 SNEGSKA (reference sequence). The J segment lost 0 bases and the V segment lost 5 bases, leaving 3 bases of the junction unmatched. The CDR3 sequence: CSAFTGVNTEAFF. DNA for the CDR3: TGCAGTGCTTTCACAGGGGTGAACACTGAAGCTTTCTTT.

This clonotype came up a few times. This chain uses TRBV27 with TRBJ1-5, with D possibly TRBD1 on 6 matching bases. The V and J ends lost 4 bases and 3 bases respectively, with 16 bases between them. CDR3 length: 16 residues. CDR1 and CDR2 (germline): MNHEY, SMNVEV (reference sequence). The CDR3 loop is CASSSGTWGANQPQHF. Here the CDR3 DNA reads TGTGCCAGCAGTTCTGGCACTTGGGGGGCCAATCAGCCCCAGCATTTT.

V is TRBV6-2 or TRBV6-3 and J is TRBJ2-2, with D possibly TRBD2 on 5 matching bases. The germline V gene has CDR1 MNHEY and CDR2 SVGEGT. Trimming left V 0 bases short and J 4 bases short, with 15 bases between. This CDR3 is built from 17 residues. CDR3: CASSYSASGQSTGELFF. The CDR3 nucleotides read TGTGCCAGCAGTTACTCAGCCAGCGGCCAAAGCACCGGGGAGCTGTTTTTT.

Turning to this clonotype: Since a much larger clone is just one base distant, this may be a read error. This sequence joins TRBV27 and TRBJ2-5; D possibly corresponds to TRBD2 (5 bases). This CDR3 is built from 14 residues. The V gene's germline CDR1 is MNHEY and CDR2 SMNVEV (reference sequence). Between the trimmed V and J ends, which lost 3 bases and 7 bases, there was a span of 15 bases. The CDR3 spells CASSFASGEGTQYF. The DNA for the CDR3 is TGTGCCAGCAGTTTCGCCAGCGGTGAAGGGACCCAGTACTTC.

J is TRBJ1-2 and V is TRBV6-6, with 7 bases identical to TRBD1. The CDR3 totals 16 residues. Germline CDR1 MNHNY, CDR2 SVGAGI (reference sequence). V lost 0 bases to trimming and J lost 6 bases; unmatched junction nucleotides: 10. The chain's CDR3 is CASSYSIGLGGDGYTF. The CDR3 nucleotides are TGTGCCAGCAGTTACTCGATTGGGTTAGGGGGCGATGGCTACACCTTC.

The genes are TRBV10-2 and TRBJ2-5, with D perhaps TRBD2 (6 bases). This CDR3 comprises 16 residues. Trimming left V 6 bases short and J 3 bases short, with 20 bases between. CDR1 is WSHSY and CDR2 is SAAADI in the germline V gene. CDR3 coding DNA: TGCGCCAGCAGGATGGGGGAGGAGCGGATTAAAGAGACCCAGTACTTC. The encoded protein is CASRMGEERIKETQYF.

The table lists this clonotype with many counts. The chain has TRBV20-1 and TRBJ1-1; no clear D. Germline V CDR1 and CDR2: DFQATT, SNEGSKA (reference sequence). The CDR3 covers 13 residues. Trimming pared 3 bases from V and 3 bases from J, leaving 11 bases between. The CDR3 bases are TGCAGTGCTAGCCTGAAGGTGGACACTGAAGCTTTCTTT. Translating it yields CSASLKVDTEAFF.

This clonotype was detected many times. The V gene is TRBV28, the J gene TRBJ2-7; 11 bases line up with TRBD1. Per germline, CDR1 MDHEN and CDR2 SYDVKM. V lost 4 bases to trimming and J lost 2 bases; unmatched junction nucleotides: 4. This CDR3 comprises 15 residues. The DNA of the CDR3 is TGTGCCAGCAGTTCGGACAGGGGGCGTCCCTACGAGCAGTACTTC. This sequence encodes CASSSDRGRPYEQYF.

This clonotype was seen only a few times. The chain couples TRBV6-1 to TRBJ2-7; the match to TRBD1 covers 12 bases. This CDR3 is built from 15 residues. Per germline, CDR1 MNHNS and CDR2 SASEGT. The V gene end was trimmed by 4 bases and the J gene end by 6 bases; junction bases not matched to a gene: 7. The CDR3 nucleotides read TGTGCCAGCAGTGTCGCCGGGACAGGGGGCGCCGAGCAGTACTTC. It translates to CASSVAGTGGAEQYF.

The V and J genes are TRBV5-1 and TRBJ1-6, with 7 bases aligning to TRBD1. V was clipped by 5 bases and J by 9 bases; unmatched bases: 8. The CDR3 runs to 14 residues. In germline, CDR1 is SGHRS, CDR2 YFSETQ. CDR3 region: CASREGTASSPLHF. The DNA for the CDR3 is TGCGCCAGCAGAGAGGGGACAGCCAGTTCACCCCTCCACTTT.

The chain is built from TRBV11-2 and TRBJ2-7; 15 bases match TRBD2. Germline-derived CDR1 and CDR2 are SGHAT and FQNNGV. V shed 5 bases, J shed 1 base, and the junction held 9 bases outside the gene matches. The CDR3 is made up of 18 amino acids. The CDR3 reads CASSKTGLAGGPSYEQYF. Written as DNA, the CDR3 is TGTGCCAGCAGCAAAACGGGACTAGCGGGAGGACCGTCCTACGAGCAGTACTTC. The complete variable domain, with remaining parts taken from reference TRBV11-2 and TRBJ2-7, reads EAGVAQSPRYKIIEKRQSVAFWCNPISGHATLYWYQQILGQGPKLLIQFQNNGVVDDSQLPKDRFSAERLKGVDSTLKIQPAKLEDSAVYLCASSKTGLAGGPSYEQYFGPGTRLTVT.

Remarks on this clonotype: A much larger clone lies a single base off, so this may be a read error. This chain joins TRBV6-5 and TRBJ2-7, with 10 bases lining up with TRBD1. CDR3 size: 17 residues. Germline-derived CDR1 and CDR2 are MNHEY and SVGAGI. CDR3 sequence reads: CASSSVPGQGFSYEQCF. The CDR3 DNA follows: TGTGCCAGCAGTTCCGTCCCGGGACAGGGGTTCTCCTACGAGCAGTGCTTC.

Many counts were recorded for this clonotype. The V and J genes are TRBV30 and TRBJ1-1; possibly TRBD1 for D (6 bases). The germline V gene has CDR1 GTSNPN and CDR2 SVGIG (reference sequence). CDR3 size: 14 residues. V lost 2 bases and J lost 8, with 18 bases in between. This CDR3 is CAWSRGGHTGEAFF. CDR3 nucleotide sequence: TGTGCCTGGAGTCGAGGTGGTCATACAGGGGAAGCTTTCTTT.

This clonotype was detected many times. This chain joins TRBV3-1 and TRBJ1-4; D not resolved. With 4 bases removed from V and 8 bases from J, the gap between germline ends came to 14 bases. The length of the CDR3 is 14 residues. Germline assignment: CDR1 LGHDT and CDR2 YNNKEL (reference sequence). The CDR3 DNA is TGTGCCAGCAGCCTTGGACCGATGGGCGAAAAACTGTTTTTT. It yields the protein CASSLGPMGEKLFF.

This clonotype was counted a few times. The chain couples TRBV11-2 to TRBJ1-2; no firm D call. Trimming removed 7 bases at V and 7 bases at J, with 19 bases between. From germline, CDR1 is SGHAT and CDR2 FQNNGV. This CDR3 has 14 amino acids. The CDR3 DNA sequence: TGTGCCAGCACCAGGACTTCGGCGGTTCCTGGCTACACCTTC. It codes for CASTRTSAVPGYTF.

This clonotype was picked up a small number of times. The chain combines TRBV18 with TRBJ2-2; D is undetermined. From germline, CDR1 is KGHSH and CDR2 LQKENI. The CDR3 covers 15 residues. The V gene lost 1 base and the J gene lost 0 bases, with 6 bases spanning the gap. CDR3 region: CASSPLLPNTGELFF. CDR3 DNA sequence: TGTGCCAGCTCACCACTCCTTCCGAACACCGGGGAGCTGTTTTTT. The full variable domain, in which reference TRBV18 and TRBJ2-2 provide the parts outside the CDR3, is NAGVMQNPRHLVRRRGQEARLRCSPMKGHSHVYWYRQLPEEGLKFMVYLQKENIIDESGMPKERFSAEFPKEGPSILRIQQVVRGDSAAYFCASSPLLPNTGELFFGEGSRLTVL.

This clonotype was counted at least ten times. CDR3 nucleotides: TGTGCCAGCACCCGGGGGACGATTGGGGGAGGAACCTACGAGCAGTACTTC. Protein: CASTRGTIGGGTYEQYF. This chain links TRBV6-1 with TRBJ2-7, with D perhaps TRBD2 (6 bases). The V and J ends lost 7 bases and 2 bases respectively, with 24 bases between them. The CDR3 runs 17 residues. Germline V gene data show CDR1 as MNHNS and CDR2 as SASEGT.

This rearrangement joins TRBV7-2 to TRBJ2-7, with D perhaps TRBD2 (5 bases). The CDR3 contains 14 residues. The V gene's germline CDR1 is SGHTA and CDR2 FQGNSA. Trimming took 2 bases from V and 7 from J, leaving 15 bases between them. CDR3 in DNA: TGTGCCAGCAGCTTACGGCGGGTCGGTGGGGAGCAGTACTTC. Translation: CASSLRRVGGEQYF.

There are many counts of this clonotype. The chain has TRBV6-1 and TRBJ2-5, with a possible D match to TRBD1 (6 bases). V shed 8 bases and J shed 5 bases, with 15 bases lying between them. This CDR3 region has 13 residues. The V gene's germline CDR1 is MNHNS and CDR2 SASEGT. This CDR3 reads CASARGGAETQYF. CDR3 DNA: TGTGCCAGCGCCAGAGGGGGTGCGGAGACCCAGTACTTC.